What follows describes a single T cell receptor beta chain. Its antigen is currently unknown. CDR3 length: 13 residues. The germline gives CDR1 LGHNA, CDR2 YSLEER. V lost 1 base and J lost 3, with 6 bases in between. This entry belongs to a study of cytomegalovirus exposure and HLA in healthy donors. Study findings and constraints: It was only CMV serostatus that was available as immune exposure information. Several V segments, TRBV6-2 and TRBV6-3 among them, could not be told apart and were dropped.

With 60 Vbeta and 13 Jbeta primers, the PCR was carried out. Sequencing used immunoSEQ multiplex PCR; TCRdb keeps in-frame clones, though not all of them. Of over 120,000 clones listed, about four fifths were seen once; the top ten hold 2% to 2.5%. The clonotype comes from a woman under 30 in good health and CMV-seropositive. Input material: PBMCs. The chain carries TRBV4-3 and TRBJ2-5, with unresolved D. CDR3 residues: CASSQVDEETQYF. The CDR3 coding sequence is TGCGCCAGCAGCCAAGTAGATGAAGAGACCCAGTACTTC.